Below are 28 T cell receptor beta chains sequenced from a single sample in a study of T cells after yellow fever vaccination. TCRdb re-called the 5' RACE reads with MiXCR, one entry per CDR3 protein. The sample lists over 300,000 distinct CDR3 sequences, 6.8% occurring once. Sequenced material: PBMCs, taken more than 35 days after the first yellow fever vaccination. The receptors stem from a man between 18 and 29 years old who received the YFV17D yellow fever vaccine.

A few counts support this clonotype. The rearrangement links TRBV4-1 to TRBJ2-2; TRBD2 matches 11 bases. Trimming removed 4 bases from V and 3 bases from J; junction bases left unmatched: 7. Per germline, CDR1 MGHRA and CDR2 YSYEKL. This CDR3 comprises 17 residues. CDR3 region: CASSLGTSGDYTGELFF. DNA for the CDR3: TGCGCCAGCAGCCTCGGGACTAGCGGTGATTACACCGGGGAGCTGTTTTTT.

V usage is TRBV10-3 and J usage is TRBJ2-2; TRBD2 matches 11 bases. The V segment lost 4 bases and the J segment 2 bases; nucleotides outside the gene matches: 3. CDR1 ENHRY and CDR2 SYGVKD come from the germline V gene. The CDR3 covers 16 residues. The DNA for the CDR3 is TGTGCCATCAGTGTGGGACTAGCGGCAAACACCGGGGAGCTGTTTTTT. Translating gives CAISVGLAANTGELFF.

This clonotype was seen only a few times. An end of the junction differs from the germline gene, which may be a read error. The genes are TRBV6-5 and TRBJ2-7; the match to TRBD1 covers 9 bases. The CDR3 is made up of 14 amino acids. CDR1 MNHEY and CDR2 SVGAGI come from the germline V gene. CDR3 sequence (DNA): TGTGCCAGCAGTGACTCCGGGACAGGGAGGTTTTGGTACTTC. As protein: CASSDSGTGRFWYF.

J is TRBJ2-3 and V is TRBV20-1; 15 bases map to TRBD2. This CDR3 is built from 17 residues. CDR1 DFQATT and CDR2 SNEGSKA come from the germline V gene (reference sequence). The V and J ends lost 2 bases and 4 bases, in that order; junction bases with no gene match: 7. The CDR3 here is CSARTPGLAGGADTQYF. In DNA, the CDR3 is TGCAGTGCTAGAACCCCCGGACTAGCGGGGGGGGCAGATACGCAGTATTTT.

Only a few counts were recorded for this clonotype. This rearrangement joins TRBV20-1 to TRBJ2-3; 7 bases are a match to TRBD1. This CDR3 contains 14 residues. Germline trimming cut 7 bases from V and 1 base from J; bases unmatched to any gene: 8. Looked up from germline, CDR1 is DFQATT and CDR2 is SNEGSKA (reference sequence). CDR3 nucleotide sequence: TGCAGTGGGGCCAAGGGGGCGCGCACAGATACGCAGTATTTT. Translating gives CSGAKGARTDTQYF.

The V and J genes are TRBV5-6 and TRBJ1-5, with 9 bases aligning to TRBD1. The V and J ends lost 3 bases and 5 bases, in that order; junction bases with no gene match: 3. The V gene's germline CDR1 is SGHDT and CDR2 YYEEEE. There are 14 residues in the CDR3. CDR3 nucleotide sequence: TGTGCCAGCAGCTGGGGACAGGGTGATCAGCCCCAGCATTTT. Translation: CASSWGQGDQPQHF.

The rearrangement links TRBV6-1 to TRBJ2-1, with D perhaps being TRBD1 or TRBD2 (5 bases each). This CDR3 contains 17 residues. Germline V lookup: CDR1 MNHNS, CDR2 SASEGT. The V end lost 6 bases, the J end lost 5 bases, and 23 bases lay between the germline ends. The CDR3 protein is CASRTSSADSPHNEQFF. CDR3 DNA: TGTGCCAGCAGGACCAGTAGCGCTGACAGCCCTCACAATGAGCAGTTCTTC.

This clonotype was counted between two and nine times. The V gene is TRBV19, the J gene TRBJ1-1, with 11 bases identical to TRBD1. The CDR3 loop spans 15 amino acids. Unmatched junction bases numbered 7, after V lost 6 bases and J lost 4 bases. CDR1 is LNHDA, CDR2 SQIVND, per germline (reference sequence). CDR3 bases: TGTGCCAGTAGAGGACAGGGGGCTTGGAGCACTGAAGCTTTCTTT. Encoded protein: CASRGQGAWSTEAFF.

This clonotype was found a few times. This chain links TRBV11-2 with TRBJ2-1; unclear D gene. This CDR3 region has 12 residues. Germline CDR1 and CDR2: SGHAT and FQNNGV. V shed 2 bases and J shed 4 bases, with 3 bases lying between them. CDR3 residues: CASSLFYNEQFF. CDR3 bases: TGTGCCAGCAGCTTATTTTACAATGAGCAGTTCTTC.

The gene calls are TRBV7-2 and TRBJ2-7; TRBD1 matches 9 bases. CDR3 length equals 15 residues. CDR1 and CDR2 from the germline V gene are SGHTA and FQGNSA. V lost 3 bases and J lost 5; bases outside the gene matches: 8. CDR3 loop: CASSFVRTGVDEQYF. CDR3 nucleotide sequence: TGTGCCAGCAGCTTCGTCAGGACAGGGGTCGACGAGCAGTACTTC.

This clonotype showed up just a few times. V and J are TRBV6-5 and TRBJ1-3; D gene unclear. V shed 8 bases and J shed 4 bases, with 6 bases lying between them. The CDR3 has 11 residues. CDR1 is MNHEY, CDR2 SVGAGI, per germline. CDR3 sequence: CASGRGNTIYF. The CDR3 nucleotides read TGTGCCAGCGGACGGGGAAACACCATATATTTT.

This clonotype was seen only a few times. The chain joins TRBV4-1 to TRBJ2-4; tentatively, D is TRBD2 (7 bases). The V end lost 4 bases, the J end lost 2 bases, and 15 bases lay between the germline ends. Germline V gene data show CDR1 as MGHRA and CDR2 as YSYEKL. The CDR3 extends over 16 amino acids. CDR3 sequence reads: CASSPGGGGPKNIQYF. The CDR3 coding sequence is TGCGCCAGCAGCCCCGGGGGCGGGGGCCCCAAAAACATTCAGTACTTC.

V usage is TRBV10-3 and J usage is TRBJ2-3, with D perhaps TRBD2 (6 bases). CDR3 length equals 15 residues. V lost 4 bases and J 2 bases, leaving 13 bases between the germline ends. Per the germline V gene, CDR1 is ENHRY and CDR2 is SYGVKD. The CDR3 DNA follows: TGTGCCATCAGTGGGGTTGTGCGGGACACAGATACGCAGTATTTT. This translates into CAISGVVRDTDTQYF.

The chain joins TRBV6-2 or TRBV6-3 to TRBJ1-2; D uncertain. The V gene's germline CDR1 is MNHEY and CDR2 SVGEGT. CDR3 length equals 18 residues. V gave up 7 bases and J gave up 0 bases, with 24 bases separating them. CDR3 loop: CASTFSGSFVLSNYGYTF. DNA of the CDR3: TGTGCCAGCACCTTCAGTGGGAGCTTTGTATTGTCTAACTATGGCTACACCTTC.

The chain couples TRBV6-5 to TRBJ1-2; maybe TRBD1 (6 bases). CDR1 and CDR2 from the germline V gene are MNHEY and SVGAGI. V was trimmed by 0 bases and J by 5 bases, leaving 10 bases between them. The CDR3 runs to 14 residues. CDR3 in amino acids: CASSYSQGSYGYTF. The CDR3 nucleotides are TGTGCCAGCAGTTACTCACAGGGATCATATGGCTACACCTTC.

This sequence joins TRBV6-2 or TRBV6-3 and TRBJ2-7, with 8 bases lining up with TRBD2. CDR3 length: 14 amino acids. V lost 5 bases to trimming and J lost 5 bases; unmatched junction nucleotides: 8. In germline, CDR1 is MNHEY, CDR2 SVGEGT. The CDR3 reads CASSPGGGINEQYF. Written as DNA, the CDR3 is TGTGCCAGCAGTCCCGGCGGGGGGATCAACGAGCAGTACTTC.

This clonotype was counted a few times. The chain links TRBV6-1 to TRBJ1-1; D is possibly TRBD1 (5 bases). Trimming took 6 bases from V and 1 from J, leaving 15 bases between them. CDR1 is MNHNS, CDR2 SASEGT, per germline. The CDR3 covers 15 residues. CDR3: CASSTPDSSNTEAFF. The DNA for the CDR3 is TGTGCCAGCAGCACTCCAGACAGTTCGAACACTGAAGCTTTCTTT.

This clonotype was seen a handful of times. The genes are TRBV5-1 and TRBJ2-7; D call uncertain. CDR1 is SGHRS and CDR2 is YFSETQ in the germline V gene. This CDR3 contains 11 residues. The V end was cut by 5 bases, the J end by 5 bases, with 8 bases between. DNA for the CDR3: TGCGCCAGCAGTGGGTTCGACGAGCAGTACTTC. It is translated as CASSGFDEQYF.

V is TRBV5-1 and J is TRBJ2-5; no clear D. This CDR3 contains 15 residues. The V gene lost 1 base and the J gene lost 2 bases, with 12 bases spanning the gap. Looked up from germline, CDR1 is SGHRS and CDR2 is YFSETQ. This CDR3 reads CASSLNPDLQETQYF. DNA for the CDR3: TGCGCCAGCAGCTTGAACCCAGACTTGCAAGAGACCCAGTACTTC.

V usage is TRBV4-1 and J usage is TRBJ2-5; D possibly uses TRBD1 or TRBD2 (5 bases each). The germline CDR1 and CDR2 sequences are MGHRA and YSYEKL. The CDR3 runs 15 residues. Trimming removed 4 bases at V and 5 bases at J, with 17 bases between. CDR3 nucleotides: TGCGCCAGCAGCCCAGAGGACACGGGGCGGGAGACCCAGTACTTC. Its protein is CASSPEDTGRETQYF.

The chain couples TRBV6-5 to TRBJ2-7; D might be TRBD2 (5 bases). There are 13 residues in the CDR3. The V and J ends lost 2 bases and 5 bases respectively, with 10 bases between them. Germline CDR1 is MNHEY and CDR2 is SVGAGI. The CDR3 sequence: CASSYTGNHEQYF. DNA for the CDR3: TGTGCCAGCAGTTACACGGGGAACCACGAGCAGTACTTC.

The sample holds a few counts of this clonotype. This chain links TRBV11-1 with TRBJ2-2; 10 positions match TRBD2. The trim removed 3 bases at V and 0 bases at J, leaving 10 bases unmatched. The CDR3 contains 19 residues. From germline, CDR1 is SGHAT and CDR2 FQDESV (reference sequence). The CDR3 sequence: CASSLGRGLAVPNTGELFF. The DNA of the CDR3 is TGTGCCAGCAGCTTGGGTAGAGGACTAGCGGTTCCGAACACCGGGGAGCTGTTTTTT.

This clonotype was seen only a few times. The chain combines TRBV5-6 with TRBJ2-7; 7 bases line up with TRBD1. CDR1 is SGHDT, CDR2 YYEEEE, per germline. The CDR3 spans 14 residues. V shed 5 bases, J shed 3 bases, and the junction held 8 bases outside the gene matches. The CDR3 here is CASSLPGQIYEQYF. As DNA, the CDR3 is TGTGCCAGCAGTCTTCCGGGACAGATCTACGAGCAGTACTTC.

The CDR3 DNA follows: TGCGCCAGCAGCCAACAAACAGGGGAGGGCTACACCTTC. Its translation: CASSQQTGEGYTF. The rearrangement uses TRBV4-1 and TRBJ1-2, with 7 bases aligning to TRBD1. The CDR3 extends over 13 amino acids. Germline CDR1 is MGHRA and CDR2 is YSYEKL. V shed 2 bases and J 8 bases; nucleotides not matched to a gene: 5.

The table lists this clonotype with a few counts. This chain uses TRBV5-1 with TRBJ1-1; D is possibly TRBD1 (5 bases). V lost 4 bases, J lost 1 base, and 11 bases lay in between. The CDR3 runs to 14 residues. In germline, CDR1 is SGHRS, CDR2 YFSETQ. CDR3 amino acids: CASSKTRGNTEAFF. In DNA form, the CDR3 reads TGCGCCAGCAGCAAAACGAGGGGGAACACTGAAGCTTTCTTT.

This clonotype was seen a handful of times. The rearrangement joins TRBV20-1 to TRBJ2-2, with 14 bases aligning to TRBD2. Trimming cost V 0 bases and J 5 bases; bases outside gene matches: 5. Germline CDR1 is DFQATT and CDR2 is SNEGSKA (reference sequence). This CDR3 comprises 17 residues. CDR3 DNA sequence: TGCAGTGCTAGAGATCCCCGGACTAGCGGGGGGACCGGGGAGCTGTTTTTT. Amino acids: CSARDPRTSGGTGELFF.

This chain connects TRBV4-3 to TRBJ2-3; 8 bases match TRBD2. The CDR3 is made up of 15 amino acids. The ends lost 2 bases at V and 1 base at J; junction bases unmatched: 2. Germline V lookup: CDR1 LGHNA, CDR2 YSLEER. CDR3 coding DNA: TGCGCCAGCAGCCAATCGACTAGCGGCACAGATACGCAGTATTTT. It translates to CASSQSTSGTDTQYF.

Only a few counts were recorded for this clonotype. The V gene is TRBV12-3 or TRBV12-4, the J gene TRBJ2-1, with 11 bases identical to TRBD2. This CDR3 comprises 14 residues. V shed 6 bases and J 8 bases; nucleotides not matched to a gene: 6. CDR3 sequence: CASRGGLAVYEQFF. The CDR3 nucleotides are TGTGCCAGCAGGGGGGGACTAGCGGTCTATGAGCAGTTCTTC.